The 9 T cell receptor beta chains presented below share a single source sample, sequenced in a study of cytomegalovirus exposure and HLA in healthy donors. Primers: 60 Vbeta forward and 13 Jbeta reverse. Generated by immunoSEQ multiplex PCR, the TCRdb table keeps only in-frame clones and is missing some. The sample yields about 170,000 clones, 71% seen once. The sample was PBMCs. These receptors all come from a girl aged 5-17 years in good health and CMV-seronegative.

The chain has TRBV5-4 and TRBJ2-1, with TRBD2 matching 11 bases. Trimming removed 4 bases from V and 8 bases from J; junction bases left unmatched: 8. The CDR3 loop spans 15 amino acids. The V gene's germline CDR1 is SGHNT and CDR2 YYREEE (reference sequence). CDR3: CASSHATSGVYEQFF. CDR3 DNA sequence: TGTGCCAGCAGCCACGCGACTAGCGGGGTTTATGAGCAGTTCTTC. The variable domain in full, completed from reference TRBV5-4 and TRBJ2-1, reads ETGVTQSPTHLIKTRGQQVTLRCSSQSGHNTVSWYQQALGQGPQFIFQYYREEENGRGNFPPRFSGLQFPNYSSELNVNALELDDSALYLCASSHATSGVYEQFFGPGTRLTVL.

This rearrangement joins TRBV18 to TRBJ1-4, with TRBD1 matching 9 bases. CDR1 is KGHSH and CDR2 is LQKENI in the germline V gene. J lost 8 bases, V lost 6 bases, and 13 bases had no gene match. The CDR3 covers 16 residues. CDR3 sequence (DNA): TGTGCCAGCTCGCGTTTGACACAGGGGGCGCCGGAAAAACTGTTTTTT. Translated: CASSRLTQGAPEKLFF.

This chain connects TRBV6-5 to TRBJ2-1, with 12 bases fitting TRBD2. The CDR3 is made up of 14 amino acids. Looked up from germline, CDR1 is MNHEY and CDR2 is SVGAGI. J lost 7 bases, V lost 7 bases, and 5 bases had no gene match. CDR3 DNA: TGTGCCAGCACCCTAGCGGGGGGGCAGAATGAGCAGTTCTTC. It is translated as CASTLAGGQNEQFF.

The chain recombines TRBV2 with TRBJ2-5, with 14 bases matching TRBD2. The CDR3 length is 15 residues. In germline, CDR1 is SNHLY, CDR2 FYNNEI. Trimming at V came to 7 bases and at J to 2 bases, leaving 3 bases not matched to a gene. The CDR3 DNA sequence: TGTGCCAGCACCGGACTAGCGGGGGGTCAAGAGACCCAGTACTTC. It translates to CASTGLAGGQETQYF. Combining the CDR3 with reference TRBV2 and TRBJ2-5 gives the whole variable domain EPEVTQTPSHQVTQMGQEVILRCVPISNHLYFYWYRQILGQKVEFLVSFYNNEISEKSEIFDDQFSVERPDGSNFTLKIRSTKLEDSAMYFCASTGLAGGQETQYFGPGTRLLVL.

CDR3 sequence reads: CASSYYPLSPNNEQFF. The CDR3 bases are TGTGCCAGCAGTTATTACCCCCTAAGCCCAAACAATGAGCAGTTCTTC. This chain joins TRBV6-6 and TRBJ2-1, with no clear D. Trimming removed 3 bases from V and 5 bases from J, with 17 bases in between. This CDR3 is 16 amino acids long. The germline CDR1 and CDR2 sequences are MNHNY and SVGAGI (reference sequence).

The chain is built from TRBV5-6 and TRBJ1-4, with TRBD1 identical over 9 bases. The V segment lost 5 bases and the J segment 3 bases; nucleotides outside the gene matches: 11. Germline lookup yields CDR1 SGHDT and CDR2 YYEEEE. This CDR3 contains 17 residues. The CDR3, as DNA: TGTGCCAGCAGTCAATGGACAGGGGAGGTCGCTAATGAAAAACTGTTTTTT. This gives the protein CASSQWTGEVANEKLFF. The full variable domain, completed using reference TRBV5-6 and TRBJ1-4, is DAGVTQSPTHLIKTRGQQVTLRCSPKSGHDTVSWYQQALGQGPQFIFQYYEEEERQRGNFPDRFSGHQFPNYSSELNVNALLLGDSALYLCASSQWTGEVANEKLFFGSGTQLSVL.

This rearrangement joins TRBV2 to TRBJ1-5; TRBD1 agrees at 8 bases. Germline assignment: CDR1 SNHLY and CDR2 FYNNEI. The ends lost 2 bases at V and 7 bases at J; junction bases unmatched: 7. CDR3 length equals 15 residues. CDR3 region: CASSERGQVSQPQHF. CDR3 sequence (DNA): TGTGCCAGCAGTGAAAGGGGACAGGTCTCCCAGCCCCAGCATTTT.

The genes are TRBV6-4 and TRBJ1-6, with D perhaps matching TRBD1 (5 bases). Trimming left V 3 bases short and J 7 bases short, with 7 bases between. Germline V gene data show CDR1 as MRHNA and CDR2 as SNTAGT. The CDR3 sequence is 13 residues long. The CDR3 spells CASSEGRNSPLHF. The CDR3 DNA reads TGTGCCAGCAGTGAGGGGCGCAATTCACCCCTCCACTTT.

The J gene is TRBJ2-1, the V gene TRBV6-1; a weak D match, TRBD2 (5 bases). Germline V gene data show CDR1 as MNHNS and CDR2 as SASEGT. V gave up 10 bases and J gave up 0 bases, with 13 bases separating them. The CDR3 has 14 residues. DNA of the CDR3: TGTGCCAACCAGCGGTTAAGCTCCTACAATGAGCAGTTCTTC. As protein: CANQRLSSYNEQFF.